The T cell receptor beta chain under discussion was sequenced for a study of graft-versus-host responses after intestinal transplantation. Study as a whole: For approximately three years after anti-thymocyte globulin induction, all recipients took tacrolimus and steroids. Overall study results and limits: Recipient bone marrow held GvH clones, some seen earlier in ileum or blood.

The table came from immunoSEQ multiplex PCR; TCRdb's copy has only in-frame clones and leaves some out. Altogether fewer than 45,000 clones are present, about 91% being singletons, with the ten largest covering roughly 4.5%. To note about this clone: Its cognate antigen is unknown.

This TCR was sampled from a human patient who received an intestinal transplant, so some T cells may come from the graft donor. The specimen was PBMCs, collected 524 days after transplant.

This chain's CDR3 is CAWSRGRNQPQHF. The DNA for the CDR3 is TGTGCCTGGAGTCGGGGGAGGAATCAGCCCCAGCATTTT. This chain uses TRBV30 with TRBJ1-5, with D possibly being TRBD1 (5 bases). The germline V and J ends were trimmed by 2 bases and 4 bases, with 9 bases remaining between them. The CDR3 has 13 amino acids. Germline V gene sequence: CDR1 GTSNPN, CDR2 SVGIG (reference sequence).